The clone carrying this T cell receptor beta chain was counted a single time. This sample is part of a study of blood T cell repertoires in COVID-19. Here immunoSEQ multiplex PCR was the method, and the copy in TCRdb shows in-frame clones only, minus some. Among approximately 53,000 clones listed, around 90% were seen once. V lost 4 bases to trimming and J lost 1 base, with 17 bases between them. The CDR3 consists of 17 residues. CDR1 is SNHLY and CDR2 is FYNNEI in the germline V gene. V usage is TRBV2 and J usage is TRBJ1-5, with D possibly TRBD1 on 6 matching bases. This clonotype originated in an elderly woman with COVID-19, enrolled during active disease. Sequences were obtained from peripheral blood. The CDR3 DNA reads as TGTGCCAGCAGTGGGTCTGGCCCAGGGGCCAGCAATCAGCCCCAGCATTTT. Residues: CASSGSGPGASNQPQHF.